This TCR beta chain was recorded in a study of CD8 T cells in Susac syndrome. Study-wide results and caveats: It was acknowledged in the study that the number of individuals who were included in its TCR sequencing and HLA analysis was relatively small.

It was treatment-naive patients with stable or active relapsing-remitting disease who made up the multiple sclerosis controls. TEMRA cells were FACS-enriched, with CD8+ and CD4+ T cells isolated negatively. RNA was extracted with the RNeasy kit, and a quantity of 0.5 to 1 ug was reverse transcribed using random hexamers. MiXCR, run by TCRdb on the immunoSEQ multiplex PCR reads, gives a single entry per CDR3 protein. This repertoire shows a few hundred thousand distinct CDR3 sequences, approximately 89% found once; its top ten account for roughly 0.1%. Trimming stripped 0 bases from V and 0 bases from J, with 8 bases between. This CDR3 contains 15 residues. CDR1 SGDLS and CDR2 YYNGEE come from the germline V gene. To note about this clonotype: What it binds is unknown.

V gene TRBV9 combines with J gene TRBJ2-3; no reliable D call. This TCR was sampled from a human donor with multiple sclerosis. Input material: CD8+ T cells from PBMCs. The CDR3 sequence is CASSVGALSTDTQYF. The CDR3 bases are TGTGCCAGCAGCGTAGGGGCGCTTAGCACAGATACGCAGTATTTT. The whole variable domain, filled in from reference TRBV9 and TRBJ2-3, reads DSGVTQTPKHLITATGQRVTLRCSPRSGDLSVYWYQQSLDQGLQFLIQYYNGEERAKGNILERFSAQQFPDLHSELNLSSLELGDSALYFCASSVGALSTDTQYFGPGTRLTVL.